This record concerns one T cell receptor (beta chain) sequence. This specimen comes from a study of blood T cell repertoires in COVID-19. Across the study: The analysed material was cDNA or gDNA that came from T cells, B-cell-depleted T cells, or PBMCs.

Sequenced by immunoSEQ multiplex PCR; TCRdb stores in-frame clones only, minus some. The sample yields a few hundred thousand clones, around 86% seen once. Sequencing used PBMCs or T cells enriched from blood (not recorded which). The clonotype originates from a man aged 30-40 years in a cohort exposed to, infected with or recovered from COVID-19 (not recorded which).

CDR3 region: CASSVRGRSTEAFF. CDR3 DNA: TGTGCCAGCAGCGTCAGGGGGCGTAGCACTGAAGCTTTCTTT. The chain recombines TRBV5-8 with TRBJ1-1; 8 bases line up with TRBD1. This CDR3 comprises 14 residues. The germline CDR1 and CDR2 sequences are SGHTS and YDEGEE. V lost 4 bases, J lost 4 bases, and 6 bases stayed unmatched. The complete variable domain, with remaining parts taken from reference TRBV5-8 and TRBJ1-1, reads EAGVTQSPTHLIKTRGQQATLRCSPISGHTSVYWYQQALGLGLQFLLWYDEGEERNRGNFPPRFSGRQFPNYSSELNVNALELEDSALYLCASSVRGRSTEAFFGQGTRLTVV.